The present entry profiles one T cell receptor (beta chain) with its context. The antigen this receptor binds is unknown. One base away there is no much larger clone; base qualities are not given. The sample is drawn from a study of control samples from healthy donors and cancer patients (dated by TCRdb to about 2020). The junction shows trimming of 3 bases on V and 12 bases on J, plus 17 bases between the germline ends. The CDR3 covers 13 residues, taking in both the cysteine and the phenylalanine. Only the CDR3 DNA stays, 39 bases, in frame from base 1. From a lookup of the germline V gene (reference sequence), CDR1 and CDR2 are WNHNN and SYGVQD. Libraries came from the immunoSEQ multiplex PCR assay. The table was pulled from immuneACCESS by TCRdb, which kept in-frame rearrangements only. Such tables lose some clones; where checked, under half of the loss comes from unresolved V genes, and the rest has no known cause. This sample is represented by about 130,000 clones; over 80% of them were singletons. The ten largest clones add up to less than 0.65% of the sample.

The source of this sequence is a man aged 80 or over with head and neck cancer. The sequence joins TRBV10-1 to TRBJ1-1; the best D guess is TRBD1, with 6 bases matching. Sequenced material: PBMCs. The CDR3 corresponds to CASSDSGTMKTFF. In nucleotides, the sequence is TGCGCCAGCAGTGACTCCGGGACAATGAAGACTTTCTTT.